This section outlines one T cell receptor beta chain sequence together with its context. On cycle 4 day 1 and cycle 7 day 1, as well as at baseline, blood was sampled. Using immunoSEQ multiplex PCR, the repertoire was profiled, and TCRdb retains in-frame clones only, with some absent. The sample holds some 89,000 clones; roughly 80% are singletons and the top ten take roughly 1.7%. The data stem from a study of OX40 agonist ivuxolimab in advanced cancers. CDR1 and CDR2 from the germline V gene are SGHNT and YENEEA. This CDR3 region has 16 residues. The ends lost 2 bases at V and 4 bases at J; junction bases unmatched: 7.

The sequence came from an adult with an advanced solid tumor such as melanoma, head and neck, liver or kidney cancer. This rearrangement joins TRBV11-3 to TRBJ2-1; 8 positions match TRBD2. The sequencing here drew on CD4+ or CD8+ T cells sorted from blood, taken in a trial of the OX40 agonist ivuxolimab. The CDR3 nucleotides read TGTGCCAGCAGCTTATCTCGAGGACTAGCATACAATGAGCAGTTCTTC. Its translation is CASSLSRGLAYNEQFF.